The next 15 T cell receptor beta chains were all read from a single sample in a study of blood T cell repertoires in COVID-19. Sequenced by immunoSEQ multiplex PCR; TCRdb stores in-frame clones only, minus some. This sample yields some 300,000 clones, of which over 85% are seen a single time; less than 3.5% belongs to the top ten. Sample: PBMCs or T cells enriched from blood (not recorded which). Every receptor here comes from a woman in her forties or fifties who had been exposed to COVID-19.

This clone was seen once. The gene calls are TRBV7-2 and TRBJ2-2; TRBD2 matches 8 bases. CDR1 and CDR2 (germline): SGHTA, FQGNSA. The CDR3 has 16 amino acids. The junction had 5 bases not matched to a gene; V was cut back by 5 bases and J by 0 bases. The CDR3 protein is CASSAIAGPNTGELFF. The CDR3 DNA is TGTGCCAGCAGCGCAATAGCGGGACCGAACACCGGGGAGCTGTTTTTT.

V is TRBV28 and J is TRBJ2-3; 8 bases are shared with TRBD2. The trim removed 1 base at V and 8 bases at J, leaving 14 bases unmatched. The CDR3 runs to 17 residues. Germline lookup yields CDR1 MDHEN and CDR2 SYDVKM. The CDR3 nucleotides are TGTGCCAGCAGTTTATTAGGGCTGCGGGGGGCATCTGGTACGCAGTATTTT. This codes for CASSLLGLRGASGTQYF.

The chain couples TRBV19 to TRBJ1-3, with a possible D match to TRBD1 (6 bases). CDR1 and CDR2 from the germline V gene are LNHDA and SQIVND (reference sequence). The CDR3 length is 15 residues. V shed 4 bases and J shed 1 base, with 11 bases lying between them. Written as DNA, the CDR3 is TGTGCCAGTAGTAAGCAGGGGATTTCTGGAAACACCATATATTTT. It is translated as CASSKQGISGNTIYF.

V usage is TRBV19 and J usage is TRBJ2-7; the D is unclear. V lost 1 base, J lost 5 bases, and 15 bases lay in between. This CDR3 spans 15 amino acids. The germline V gene has CDR1 LNHDA and CDR2 SQIVND (reference sequence). The CDR3 here is CASSIGGTVTNEQYF. DNA for the CDR3: TGTGCCAGTAGTATAGGAGGCACCGTAACCAACGAGCAGTACTTC.

This chain connects TRBV28 to TRBJ1-5; the D gene is possibly TRBD1 (6 bases). V lost 10 bases and J lost 4, with 17 bases in between. CDR1 and CDR2 (germline): MDHEN, SYDVKM. This CDR3 region has 14 residues. The CDR3 region has the DNA TGTGCCACCCTCCCTATTACAGGGAATCAGCCCCAGCATTTT. Residues: CATLPITGNQPQHF.

Notes on this clone: The germline gene is not matched at one end of the junction; a read error may be the cause. The chain carries TRBV3-1 (or the pseudogene TRBV3-2) and TRBJ2-1, with 7 bases aligning to TRBD2. This CDR3 contains 12 residues. Germline V lookup: CDR1 LGHDT, CDR2 YNNKEL (reference sequence). The CDR3 nucleotides read TGTGCCAGCAGCCATTTAGACAGCGGGAAGGTCTTC. Residues: CASSHLDSGKVF.

The chain couples TRBV6-5 to TRBJ1-1; 8 bases are a match to TRBD1. The CDR3 contains 13 residues. V trimming: 5 bases; J trimming: 9 bases; junction bases outside the gene matches: 8. CDR1 MNHEY and CDR2 SVGAGI come from the germline V gene. The CDR3 DNA reads TGTGCCAGCAGTAACCGGGACAGGTCCAAAGCTTTCTTT. It translates to CASSNRDRSKAFF.

The CDR3 DNA is TGTGCCAGCAGCTTGTGGAGCGGGGGAGGCCAAGAGACCCAGTACTTC. Amino acids: CASSLWSGGGQETQYF. The V gene is TRBV5-5, the J gene TRBJ2-5, with 8 bases lining up with TRBD2. After removal of 1 base from V and 1 base from J, the junction contained 6 bases not matched to a gene. The CDR3 has 16 residues. The germline CDR1 and CDR2 sequences are SGHKS and YYEKEE (reference sequence).

The chain links TRBV2 to TRBJ1-3; D possibly corresponds to TRBD1 (6 bases). The CDR3 is 14 residues long. V dropped 6 bases and J dropped 4 bases, with 13 bases sitting between them. Germline assignment: CDR1 SNHLY and CDR2 FYNNEI. The CDR3 DNA reads TGTGCCAGCAGCGGACAGCTTTCGGGAAACACCATATATTTT. Translated, it gives CASSGQLSGNTIYF.

This chain connects TRBV5-6 to TRBJ2-4, with 13 bases fitting TRBD2. The CDR3 spans 18 residues. Losses at the gene ends were 0 bases for V and 0 bases for J; bases not matched to a gene: 3. Germline V gene lookup returns CDR1 SGHDT and CDR2 YYEEEE. For the CDR3, the DNA is TGTGCCAGCAGCTTGGGGACTAGCGGGGGCTTAGCCAAAAACATTCAGTACTTC. Residues: CASSLGTSGGLAKNIQYF.

This chain connects TRBV5-1 to TRBJ2-7, with TRBD1 matching over 8 bases. Per germline, CDR1 SGHRS and CDR2 YFSETQ. CDR3 length: 15 amino acids. J lost 4 bases, V lost 0 bases, and 6 bases had no gene match. The CDR3 bases are TGCGCCAGCAGCTTGGAGACAGGGGTGGGGTACGAGCAGTACTTC. This gives the protein CASSLETGVGYEQYF. Combining the CDR3 with reference TRBV5-1 and TRBJ2-7 gives the whole variable domain KAGVTQTPRYLIKTRGQQVTLSCSPISGHRSVSWYQQTPGQGLQFLFEYFSETQRNKGNFPGRFSGRQFSNSRSEMNVSTLELGDSALYLCASSLETGVGYEQYFGPGTRLTVT.

The rearrangement links TRBV6-5 to TRBJ2-1; D is perhaps TRBD2 (5 bases). The V and J ends lost 8 bases and 0 bases respectively, with 14 bases between them. The germline V gene has CDR1 MNHEY and CDR2 SVGAGI. CDR3 length equals 15 residues. DNA for the CDR3: TGTGCCAGCCCGGGGTCAGGTAACTCCTACAATGAGCAGTTCTTC. This codes for CASPGSGNSYNEQFF.

V gene TRBV27 combines with J gene TRBJ2-1, with TRBD2 matching over 10 bases. Trimming took 9 bases from V and 9 from J; bases not matched to a gene: 8. The V gene's germline CDR1 is MNHEY and CDR2 SMNVEV (reference sequence). The CDR3 length is 13 residues. In DNA, the CDR3 is TGTGCCAGTAACCAGCGGGGGGGATTTGAGCAGTTCTTC. This codes for CASNQRGGFEQFF.

A single count supports this clone. The rearrangement uses TRBV9 and TRBJ1-6; TRBD1 might be the D (6 bases). Germline values: CDR1 SGDLS, CDR2 YYNGEE. Trimming left V 1 base short and J 13 bases short, with 18 bases between. CDR3 length: 15 residues. The CDR3 DNA sequence: TGTGCCAGCAGCGTACGCGAGGGGGACCTTTTCCCCCTCCACTTT. Translating gives CASSVREGDLFPLHF.

The chain has TRBV6-5 and TRBJ2-4; D remains ambiguous. Germline assignment: CDR1 MNHEY and CDR2 SVGAGI. The CDR3 totals 13 residues. V lost 2 bases to trimming and J lost 1 base, with 3 bases between them. This chain's CDR3 is CASSYTAKNIQYF. The CDR3 nucleotides are TGTGCCAGCAGTTACACTGCCAAAAACATTCAGTACTTC.